One T cell receptor beta chain is described in this entry. No antigen is known for it. The entry originates in a study of tumor and adjacent non-tumor tissue in lung cancer. Study findings and constraints: In normal lung, the top 100 clones were significantly more dominant than in tumor.

This sample's RNA came from whole unsorted tissue. This non-tumor lung sample came from over 3 cm beyond the tumor edge. Three rounds of nested PCR, following a modified ARM-PCR protocol, produced the TCRbeta library. TCRdb passed the multiplex PCR reads through MiXCR, listing each CDR3 protein once. The sample carries some 100,000 distinct CDR3 sequences, about 60% recorded once. The CDR3 contains 16 residues. V trimming: 7 bases; J trimming: 17 bases; junction bases outside the gene matches: 25. CDR1 MNHNS and CDR2 SASEGT come from the germline V gene. Sample: distant non-tumor lung tissue. The chain links TRBV6-1 to TRBJ2-2; 7 nucleotides agree with TRBD2. This receptor was obtained from a man between 25 and 39 years old with non-small cell lung cancer. The CDR3 loop is CASTRWGRANTGEPFF. Written as DNA, the CDR3 is TGTGCCAGCACCAGATGGGGGAGGGCGAACACCGGGGAGCCATTTTTT.